The 21 T cell receptor beta chains in this list originate from one sample, sequenced in a study of CD8+CD57+ T cells in acquired aplastic anemia. For CDR3 and TCR beta VDJ profiling, genomic DNA was the template used. Via MiXCR, TCRdb re-called the reads, giving one row per CDR3 protein. The sample lists 150,000 to 200,000 distinct CDR3 sequences, 64% occurring once. The sequenced sample consisted of sorted CD4+, CD8+, or CD8+CD57+ T cells (not recorded which) from PBMCs. Every receptor here comes from a human donor with severe aplastic anemia or a healthy control (not recorded which).

In regard to this clonotype: Its ends do not fully match the called genes, so a read error is possible. The J gene is TRBJ2-7, the V gene TRBV5-5; D ambiguous. Looked up from germline, CDR1 is SGHKS and CDR2 is YYEKEE (reference sequence). CDR3 length: 14 amino acids. The CDR3 here is CASSFVPDSYEQYF. As DNA, the CDR3 is TGCGCCAGCAGCTTTGTTCCGGACTCCTACGAGCAGTACTTC.

The chain has TRBV24-1 and TRBJ2-3; 8 positions agree with TRBD1. Per the germline V gene, CDR1 is KGHDR and CDR2 is SFDVKD. CDR3 length: 17 residues. With V trimmed by 4 bases and J by 7 bases, 15 bases remained unmatched. The CDR3 sequence is CATSEPGTGVPSHTQYF. DNA of the CDR3: TGTGCCACCAGTGAACCTGGGACAGGAGTCCCCTCACATACGCAGTATTTT.

This clonotype was picked up many times. The V gene is TRBV2, the J gene TRBJ2-1, with 7 bases fitting TRBD2. This CDR3 contains 14 residues. V shed 10 bases and J 6 bases; nucleotides not matched to a gene: 12. The germline V gene encodes CDR1 SNHLY and CDR2 FYNNEI. The CDR3 loop reads CATWDRTSSNEQFF. The CDR3 DNA sequence: TGTGCCACCTGGGATAGGACTAGTTCCAATGAGCAGTTCTTC.

The chain recombines TRBV29-1 with TRBJ2-7; 9 nucleotides align to TRBD2. The CDR3 loop spans 15 amino acids. The ends lost 1 base at V and 3 bases at J; junction bases unmatched: 7. Per germline, CDR1 SQVTM and CDR2 ANQGSEA. The CDR3 nucleotides read TGCAGCGTTGAAGCGGCGAGCGGGGGGAACTACGAGCAGTACTTC. This gives the protein CSVEAASGGNYEQYF.

The sample holds a few counts of this clonotype. The chain has TRBV7-2 and TRBJ2-1; D ambiguous. Trimming shortened V by 1 base and J by 7 bases, and 8 bases separated the two germline ends. Germline lookup yields CDR1 SGHTA and CDR2 FQGNSA. There are 13 residues in the CDR3. The CDR3 protein is CASSLGGRNEQFF. As DNA, the CDR3 is TGTGCCAGCAGCTTAGGCGGCAGGAATGAGCAGTTCTTC.

V usage is TRBV7-3 and J usage is TRBJ1-1; TRBD1 might be the D (6 bases). CDR1 is SGHTA, CDR2 FQGTGA, per germline. Trimming removed 4 bases from V and 1 base from J, with 7 bases in between. The CDR3 has 13 amino acids. CDR3 DNA: TGTGCCAGCAGCTCAGGGGCGAACACTGAAGCTTTCTTT. As protein: CASSSGANTEAFF.

The chain uses TRBV5-6 and TRBJ1-3; tentative D call: TRBD1 (6 bases). Deletions cut 4 bases from V and 5 bases from J, with 25 bases between. CDR1 is SGHDT, CDR2 YYEEEE, per germline. The CDR3 totals 18 residues. The CDR3 reads CASSPTGTEYKARNTIYF. The CDR3 bases are TGTGCCAGCAGCCCTACAGGGACGGAGTATAAGGCCCGAAACACCATATATTTT.

J is TRBJ2-5 and V is TRBV7-9; 9 bases fit TRBD2. The germline CDR1 and CDR2 sequences are SEHNR and FQNEAQ (reference sequence). With V trimmed by 5 bases and J by 2 bases, 6 bases remained unmatched. This CDR3 region has 15 residues. CDR3 in DNA: TGTGCCAGCAGCCAAGGACTAGCGAAGCAAGAGACCCAGTACTTC. Translated: CASSQGLAKQETQYF.

In its sample, this clonotype was seen many times. CDR3 amino acids: CAWSGQKYEQYF. The CDR3 region has the DNA TGTGCCTGGAGTGGACAGAAGTACGAGCAGTACTTC. This chain links TRBV30 with TRBJ2-7; D is possibly TRBD1 (5 bases). The CDR3 consists of 12 residues. The germline V gene has CDR1 GTSNPN and CDR2 SVGIG (reference sequence). V was shortened by 1 base and J by 4 bases, with 8 bases between the two germline ends. Based on the CDR3 plus reference TRBV30 and TRBJ2-7, the full variable domain is SQTIHQWPATLVQPVGSPLSLECTVEGTSNPNLYWYRQAAGRGLQLLFYSVGIGQISSEVPQNLSASRPQDRQFILSSKKLLLSDSGFYLCAWSGQKYEQYFGPGTRLTVT.

V usage is TRBV5-1 and J usage is TRBJ2-5; D gene uncertain. Germline V CDR1 and CDR2: SGHRS, YFSETQ. Trimming shortened V by 0 bases and J by 4 bases, and 10 bases separated the two germline ends. CDR3 length: 14 residues. The CDR3 nucleotides are TGCGCCAGCAGCTTGGCCGCGGAGAGAGAGACCCAGTACTTC. This encodes CASSLAAERETQYF.

The V gene is TRBV10-3, the J gene TRBJ2-7, with 7 bases lining up with TRBD1. The germline V gene encodes CDR1 ENHRY and CDR2 SYGVKD. V lost 6 bases, J lost 0 bases, and 8 bases stayed unmatched. CDR3 length: 15 residues. The CDR3 sequence: CAISTGVWNSYEQYF. The CDR3 coding sequence is TGTGCCATCAGCACAGGGGTTTGGAACTCCTACGAGCAGTACTTC.

The chain carries TRBV7-6 and TRBJ1-1; a weak D match, TRBD1 (5 bases). Germline V gene lookup returns CDR1 SGHVS and CDR2 FNYEAQ. V was pared by 1 base and J by 8 bases, with 11 bases between. This CDR3 comprises 13 residues. As DNA, the CDR3 is TGTGCCAGCAGCTTAGTAAGGGGCGGGGAAGCTTTCTTT. Translated, it gives CASSLVRGGEAFF.

This clonotype was detected many times. This chain connects TRBV7-9 to TRBJ2-7, with TRBD1 matching over 11 bases. Germline lookup yields CDR1 SEHNR and CDR2 FQNEAQ (reference sequence). V gave up 5 bases and J gave up 5 bases; unmatched junction bases: 11. The CDR3 length is 16 residues. The DNA for the CDR3 is TGTGCCAGCAGCCCGGCCGGACAGGGGGCGACAAACGAGCAGTACTTC. As protein: CASSPAGQGATNEQYF.

For the CDR3, the DNA is TGTGCCAGCAGCAATACTCTGAATTCACCCCTCCACTTT. Encoded protein: CASSNTLNSPLHF. This chain uses TRBV12-3 or TRBV12-4 with TRBJ1-6; D call uncertain. Trimming removed 6 bases at V and 7 bases at J, with 10 bases between. The CDR3 consists of 13 residues.

This chain uses TRBV9 with TRBJ2-1, with D tentatively TRBD1 or TRBD2 (6 bases each). The CDR3 length is 14 residues. Deletions cut 3 bases from V and 5 bases from J, with 12 bases between. The V gene's germline CDR1 is SGDLS and CDR2 YYNGEE. The CDR3 coding sequence is TGTGCCAGCAGCGCAGGGGCTAGCGACAATGAGCAGTTCTTC. Translating it yields CASSAGASDNEQFF. The variable domain in full, completed from reference TRBV9 and TRBJ2-1, reads DSGVTQTPKHLITATGQRVTLRCSPRSGDLSVYWYQQSLDQGLQFLIQYYNGEERAKGNILERFSAQQFPDLHSELNLSSLELGDSALYFCASSAGASDNEQFFGPGTRLTVL.

The chain employs TRBV25-1 and TRBJ1-4; no reliable D call. V lost 2 bases and J lost 3, with 7 bases in between. The CDR3 runs 14 residues. CDR1 and CDR2 from the germline V gene are MGHDK and SYGVNS. The CDR3 DNA is TGTGCCAGCAGTGAACTTTCGGCTAATGAAAAACTGTTTTTT. This codes for CASSELSANEKLFF.

Of note for this clonotype: This is likely a read error, given that the CDR3 carries no conserved phenylalanine or tryptophan at its end. The DNA is left out, because the CDR3 cannot be placed on it with certainty; the CDR3 is given as TCRdb lists it. The chain links TRBV20-1 to TRBJ2-6; TRBD1 reflects the table's D call only, with no check against the DNA. The CDR3 numbers 9 amino acids, ends counted. CDR1 and CDR2 from the germline V gene are DFQATT and SNEGSKA (reference sequence). CDR3 sequence reads: CSARHVPPS.

This clonotype was counted a few times. CDR3 amino acids: CATTTGNNSPLHF. The CDR3 DNA reads TGTGCCACTACGACAGGGAATAATTCACCCCTCCACTTT. This chain links TRBV10-3 with TRBJ1-6, with 7 bases that match TRBD1. V lost 10 bases, J lost 5 bases, and 5 bases stayed unmatched. The CDR3 has 13 residues. The V gene's germline CDR1 is ENHRY and CDR2 SYGVKD.

This chain links TRBV5-1 with TRBJ2-1; D possibly uses TRBD1 or TRBD2 (5 bases each). Germline values: CDR1 SGHRS, CDR2 YFSETQ. V lost 3 bases to trimming and J lost 5 bases, with 18 bases between them. The CDR3 has 16 residues. The CDR3 nucleotides read TGCGCCAGCAGCTCCGACGGGGCTCGGGTCCACAATGAGCAGTTCTTC. This translates into CASSSDGARVHNEQFF.

Note on this clonotype: The junction differs from germline at one of its ends, possibly a read error. V and J are TRBV13 and TRBJ1-2, with TRBD1 matching over 9 bases. The CDR3 spans 12 residues. CDR1 is PRHDT, CDR2 FYEKMQ, per germline (reference sequence). The DNA for the CDR3 is TGTGCCAGCAGTTTAGGGGACAGGGTGGACACCTTC. It translates to CASSLGDRVDTF. The whole variable domain, filled in from reference TRBV13 and TRBJ1-2, reads AAGVIQSPRHLIKEKRETATLKCYPIPRHDTVYWYQQGPGQDPQFLISFYEKMQSDKGSIPDRFSAQQFSDYHSELNMSSLELGDSALYFCASSLGDRVDTFGSGTRLTVV.

The chain employs TRBV20-1 and TRBJ2-1; TRBD2 is a possible D gene (6 bases). Trimming took 1 base from V and 10 from J, leaving 8 bases between them. In germline, CDR1 is DFQATT, CDR2 SNEGSKA (reference sequence). The CDR3 runs 11 residues. CDR3 protein: CSARGLEEQFF. The CDR3 DNA reads TGCAGTGCTAGAGGACTAGAAGAGCAGTTCTTC.